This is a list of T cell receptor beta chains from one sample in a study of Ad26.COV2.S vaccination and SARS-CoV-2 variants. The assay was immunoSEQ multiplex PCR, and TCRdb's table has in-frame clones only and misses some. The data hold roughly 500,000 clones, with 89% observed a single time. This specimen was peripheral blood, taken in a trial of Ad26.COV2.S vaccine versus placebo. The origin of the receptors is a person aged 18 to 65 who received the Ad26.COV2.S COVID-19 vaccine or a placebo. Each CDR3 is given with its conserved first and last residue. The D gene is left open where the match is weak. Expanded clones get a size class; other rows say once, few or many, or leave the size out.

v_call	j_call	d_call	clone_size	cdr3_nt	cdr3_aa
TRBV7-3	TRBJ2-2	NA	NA	TGTGCCAGCAGCTTATCAGCGACCGGGGAGCTGTTTTTT	CASSLSATGELFF
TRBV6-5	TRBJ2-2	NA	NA	TGTGCCAGCAGAAAACTAGTGCGAACCGGGGAGCTGTTTTTT	CASRKLVRTGELFF
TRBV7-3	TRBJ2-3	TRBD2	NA	TGTGCCAGCAGCTTAAATCTGGGAGCGGGGGCCGATACGCAGTATTTT	CASSLNLGAGADTQYF
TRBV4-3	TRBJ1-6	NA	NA	TGCGCCAGCAGCCCGTCCTGGGCCGGGGATAATAATTCACCCCTCCACTTT	CASSPSWAGDNNSPLHF
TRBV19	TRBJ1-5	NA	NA	TGTGCCAGTAGTAGTAGGCTAGGAGGTAACAATCAGCCCCAGCATTTT	CASSSRLGGNNQPQHF
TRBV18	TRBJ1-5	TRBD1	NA	TGTGCCAGCTCACCGCGGGACAGCGGTCTGACCCAGCATTTT	CASSPRDSGLTQHF
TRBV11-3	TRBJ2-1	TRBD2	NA	TGTGCCAGCAGCTCCCCCGGAGGGGCGGGAGGGCGCAATGAGCAGTTCTTC	CASSSPGGAGGRNEQFF
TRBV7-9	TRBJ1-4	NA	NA	TGTGCCAGCAGCTTGACAGGTGAAAAACTGTTTTTT	CASSLTGEKLFF
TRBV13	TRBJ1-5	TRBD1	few	TGTGCCAGCAGCTTATCGGGACAGGGACCCAATCAGCCCCAGCATTTT	CASSLSGQGPNQPQHF
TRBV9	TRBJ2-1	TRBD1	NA	TGTGCCAGCAGCGTAGCCGGGACAGACTACAATGAGCAGTTCTTC	CASSVAGTDYNEQFF
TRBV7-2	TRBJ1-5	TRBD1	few	TGTGCCAGCAGCACAGGACAAGGGGGCAGTCAGCCCCAGCATTTT	CASSTGQGGSQPQHF
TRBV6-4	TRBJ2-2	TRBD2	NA	TGTGCCAGCAGTCAGACTAGCGACGGGTCCGGGGAGCTGTTTTTT	CASSQTSDGSGELFF
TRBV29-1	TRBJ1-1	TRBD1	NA	TGCAGCTCAACAAAGCGAGGGGGCGGGTACTTGACCACTGAAGCTTTCTTT	CSSTKRGGGYLTTEAFF
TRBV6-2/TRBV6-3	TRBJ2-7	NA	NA	TGTGCCAGCAGTTACTCGACAGGAGCCTACGAGCAGTACTTC	CASSYSTGAYEQYF
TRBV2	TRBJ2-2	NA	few	TGTGCCAGCAGTGAAGGCCAGGGGTGGGCCGGGGAGCTGTTTTTT	CASSEGQGWAGELFF
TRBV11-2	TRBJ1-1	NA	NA	TGTGCCAGCAGCTTCGGACAGCTGAACACTGAAGCTTTCTTT	CASSFGQLNTEAFF
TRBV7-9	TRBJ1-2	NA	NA	TGTGCCAGCAGCTTAGACAGGGTTGTTGCTGGCTACACCTTC	CASSLDRVVAGYTF
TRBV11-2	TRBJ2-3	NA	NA	TGTGCCAGCAGCTTCGGCCCGGGCGAGGGGGTGGCCACAGATACGCAGTATTTT	CASSFGPGEGVATDTQYF
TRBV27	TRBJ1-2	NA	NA	TGTGCCAGCAGTCGGGCCCGGAGGGGCTATGGCTACACCTTC	CASSRARRGYGYTF
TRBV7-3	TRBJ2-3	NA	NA	TGTGCCAGCAGCTTAAATCCCCGGGGGACGGCTAGCACAGATACGCAGTATTTT	CASSLNPRGTASTDTQYF
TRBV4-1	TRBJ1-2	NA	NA	TGCGCCAGCAGCCAAACGGGAGGCGCGTTTGGCTACACCTTC	CASSQTGGAFGYTF
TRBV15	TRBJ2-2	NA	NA	TGTGCCACCAGCAGAGATTTGAACTCCGGGATGAACACCGGGGAGCTGTTTTTT	CATSRDLNSGMNTGELFF